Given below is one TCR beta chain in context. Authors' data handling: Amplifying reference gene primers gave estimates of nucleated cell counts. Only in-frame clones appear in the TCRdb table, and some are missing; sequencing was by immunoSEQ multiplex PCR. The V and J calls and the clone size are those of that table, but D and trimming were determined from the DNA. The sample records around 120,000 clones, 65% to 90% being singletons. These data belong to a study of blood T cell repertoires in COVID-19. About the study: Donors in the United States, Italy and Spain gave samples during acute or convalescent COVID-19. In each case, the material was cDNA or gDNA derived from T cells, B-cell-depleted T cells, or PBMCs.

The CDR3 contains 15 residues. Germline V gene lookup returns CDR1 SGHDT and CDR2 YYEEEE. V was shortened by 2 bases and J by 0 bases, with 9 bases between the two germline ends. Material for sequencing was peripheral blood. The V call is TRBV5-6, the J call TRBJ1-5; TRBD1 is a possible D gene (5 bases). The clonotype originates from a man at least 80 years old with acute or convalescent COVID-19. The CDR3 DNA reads TGTGCCAGCAGCTTCGGGGGGAGTAGCAATCAGCCCCAGCATTTT. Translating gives CASSFGGSSNQPQHF.